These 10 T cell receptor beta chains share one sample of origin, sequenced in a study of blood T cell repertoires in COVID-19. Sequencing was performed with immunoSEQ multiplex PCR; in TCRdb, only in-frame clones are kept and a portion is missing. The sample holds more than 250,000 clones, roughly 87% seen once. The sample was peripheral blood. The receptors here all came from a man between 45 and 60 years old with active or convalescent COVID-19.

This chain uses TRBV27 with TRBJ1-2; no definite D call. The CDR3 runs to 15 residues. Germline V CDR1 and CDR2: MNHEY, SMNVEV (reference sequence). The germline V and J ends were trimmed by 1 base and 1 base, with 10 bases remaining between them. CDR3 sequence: CASSLYGSINYGYTF. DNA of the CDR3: TGTGCCAGCAGTTTATACGGGTCTATTAACTATGGCTACACCTTC.

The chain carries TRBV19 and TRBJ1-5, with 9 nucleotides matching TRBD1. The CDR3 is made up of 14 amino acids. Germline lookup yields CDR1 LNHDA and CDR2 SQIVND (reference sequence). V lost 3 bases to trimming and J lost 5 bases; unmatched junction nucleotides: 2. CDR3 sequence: CASSMGQGYQPQHF. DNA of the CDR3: TGTGCCAGTAGTATGGGACAGGGATATCAGCCCCAGCATTTT. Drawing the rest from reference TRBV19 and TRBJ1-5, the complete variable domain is DGGITQSPKYLFRKEGQNVTLSCEQNLNHDAMYWYRQDPGQGLRLIYYSQIVNDFQKGDIAEGYSVSREKKESFPLTVTSAQKNPTAFYLCASSMGQGYQPQHFGDGTRLSIL.

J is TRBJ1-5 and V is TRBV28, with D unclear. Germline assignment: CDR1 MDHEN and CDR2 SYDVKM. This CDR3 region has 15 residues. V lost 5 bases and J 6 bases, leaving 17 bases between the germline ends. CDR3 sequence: CASSLGPSERQPQHF. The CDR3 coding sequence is TGTGCCAGCAGTCTTGGTCCCAGCGAGCGTCAGCCCCAGCATTTT.

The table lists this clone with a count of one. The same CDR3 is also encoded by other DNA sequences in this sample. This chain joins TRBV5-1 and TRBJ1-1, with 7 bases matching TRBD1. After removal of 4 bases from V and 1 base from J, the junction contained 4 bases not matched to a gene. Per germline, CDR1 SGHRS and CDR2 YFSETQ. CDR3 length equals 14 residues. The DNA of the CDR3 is TGCGCCAGCAGCCTCGACAGGGCGAACACTGAAGCTTTCTTT. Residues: CASSLDRANTEAFF.

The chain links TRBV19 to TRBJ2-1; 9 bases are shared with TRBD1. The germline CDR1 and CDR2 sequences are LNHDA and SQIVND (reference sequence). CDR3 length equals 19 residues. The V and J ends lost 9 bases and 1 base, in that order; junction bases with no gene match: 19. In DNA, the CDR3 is TGTGCCAGCTCCCGAAGGACAGGGGAATTTATCCGGTCCTACAATGAGCAGTTCTTC. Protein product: CASSRRTGEFIRSYNEQFF.

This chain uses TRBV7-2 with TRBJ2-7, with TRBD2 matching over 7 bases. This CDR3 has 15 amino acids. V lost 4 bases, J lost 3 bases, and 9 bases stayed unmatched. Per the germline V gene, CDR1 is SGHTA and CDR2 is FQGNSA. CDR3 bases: TGTGCCAGCAGCTCCCGGGCGGGAGTAGGCTACGAGCAGTACTTC. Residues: CASSSRAGVGYEQYF.

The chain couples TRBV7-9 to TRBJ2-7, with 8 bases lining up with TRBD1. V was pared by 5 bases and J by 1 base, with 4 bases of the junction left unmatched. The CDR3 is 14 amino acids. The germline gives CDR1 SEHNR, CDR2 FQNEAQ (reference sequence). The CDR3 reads CASSEDRDSYEQYF. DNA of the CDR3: TGTGCCAGCAGCGAGGACAGGGATTCCTACGAGCAGTACTTC.

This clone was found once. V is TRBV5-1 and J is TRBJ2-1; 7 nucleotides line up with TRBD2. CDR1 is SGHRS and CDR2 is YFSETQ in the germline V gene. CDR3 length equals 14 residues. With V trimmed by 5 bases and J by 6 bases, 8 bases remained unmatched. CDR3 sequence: CASRAGVTSNEQFF. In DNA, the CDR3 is TGCGCCAGCAGGGCGGGAGTAACCTCCAATGAGCAGTTCTTC. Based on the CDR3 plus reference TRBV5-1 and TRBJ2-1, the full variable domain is KAGVTQTPRYLIKTRGQQVTLSCSPISGHRSVSWYQQTPGQGLQFLFEYFSETQRNKGNFPGRFSGRQFSNSRSEMNVSTLELGDSALYLCASRAGVTSNEQFFGPGTRLTVL.

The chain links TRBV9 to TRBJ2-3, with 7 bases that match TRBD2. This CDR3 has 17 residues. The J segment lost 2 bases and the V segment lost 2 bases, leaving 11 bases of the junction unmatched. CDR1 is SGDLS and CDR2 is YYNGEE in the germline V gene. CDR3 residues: CASSVLPAGSNTDTQYF. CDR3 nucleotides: TGTGCCAGCAGCGTCCTTCCAGCGGGATCGAACACAGATACGCAGTATTTT. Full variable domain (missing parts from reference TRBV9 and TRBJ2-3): DSGVTQTPKHLITATGQRVTLRCSPRSGDLSVYWYQQSLDQGLQFLIQYYNGEERAKGNILERFSAQQFPDLHSELNLSSLELGDSALYFCASSVLPAGSNTDTQYFGPGTRLTVL.

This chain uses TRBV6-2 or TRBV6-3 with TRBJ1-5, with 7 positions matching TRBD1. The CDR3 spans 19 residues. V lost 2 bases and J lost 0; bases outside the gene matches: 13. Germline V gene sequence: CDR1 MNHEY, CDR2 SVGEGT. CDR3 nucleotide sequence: TGTGCCAGCAGTTACCCCGGACAGGTGGACCTCTATAGCAATCAGCCCCAGCATTTT. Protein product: CASSYPGQVDLYSNQPQHF.